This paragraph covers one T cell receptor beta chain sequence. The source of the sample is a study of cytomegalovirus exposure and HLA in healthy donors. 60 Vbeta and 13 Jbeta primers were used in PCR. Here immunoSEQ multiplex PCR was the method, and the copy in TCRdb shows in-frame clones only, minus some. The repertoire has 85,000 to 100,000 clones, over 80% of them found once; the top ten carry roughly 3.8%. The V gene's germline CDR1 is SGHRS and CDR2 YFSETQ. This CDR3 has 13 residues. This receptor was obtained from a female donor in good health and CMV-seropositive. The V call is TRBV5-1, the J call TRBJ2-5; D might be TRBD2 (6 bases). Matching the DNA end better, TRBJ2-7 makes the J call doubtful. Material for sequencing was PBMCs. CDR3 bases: TGCGCCAGCAGCTTGGGGGGGGAGTACGAGCAGTACTTC. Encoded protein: CASSLGGEYEQYF.